A single sample gave rise to the 32 T cell receptor beta chains below, sequenced in a study of blood T cell repertoires in COVID-19. Sequencing used immunoSEQ multiplex PCR; TCRdb keeps in-frame clones, though not all of them. Altogether approximately 250,000 clones are present, approximately 91% being singletons, with the ten largest covering approximately 1%. The sequencing input was PBMCs or T cells enriched from blood (not recorded which). The receptors come from a woman in her thirties who had recovered from COVID-19.

The chain couples TRBV28 to TRBJ2-7; tentative D call: TRBD1 (5 bases). Germline V lookup: CDR1 MDHEN, CDR2 SYDVKM. Trimming cost V 4 bases and J 0 bases, with 7 bases left between them. The CDR3 loop spans 13 amino acids. This CDR3 reads CASSYDSSYEQYF. The CDR3 DNA follows: TGTGCCAGCAGTTACGACAGCTCCTACGAGCAGTACTTC.

The table lists this clone with a few counts. The chain uses TRBV5-6 and TRBJ1-2, with TRBD1 matching over 7 bases. Germline CDR1 is SGHDT and CDR2 is YYEEEE. The CDR3 has 14 amino acids. Losses at the gene ends were 4 bases for V and 2 bases for J; bases not matched to a gene: 5. The CDR3 region is CASSPPTGNYGYTF. For the CDR3, the DNA is TGTGCCAGCAGCCCCCCGACAGGGAACTATGGCTACACCTTC. Variable domain in full (rest from reference TRBV5-6 and TRBJ1-2): DAGVTQSPTHLIKTRGQQVTLRCSPKSGHDTVSWYQQALGQGPQFIFQYYEEEERQRGNFPDRFSGHQFPNYSSELNVNALLLGDSALYLCASSPPTGNYGYTFGSGTRLTVV.

V usage is TRBV7-9 and J usage is TRBJ2-3, with 7 nucleotides matching TRBD2. The trim removed 5 bases at V and 2 bases at J, leaving 7 bases unmatched. CDR1 and CDR2 (germline): SEHNR, FQNEAQ (reference sequence). CDR3 size: 15 residues. The CDR3 DNA reads TGTGCCAGCAGCCCTCCCGGGACTACCACAGATACGCAGTATTTT. It specifies CASSPPGTTTDTQYF. Based on the CDR3 plus reference TRBV7-9 and TRBJ2-3, the full variable domain is DTGVSQNPRHKITKRGQNVTFRCDPISEHNRLYWYRQTLGQGPEFLTYFQNEAQLEKSRLLSDRFSAERPKGSFSTLEIQRTEQGDSAMYLCASSPPGTTTDTQYFGPGTRLTVL.

This clone was seen a single time. The chain combines TRBV24-1 with TRBJ1-2, with TRBD1 as a possible D gene (5 bases). Per germline, CDR1 KGHDR and CDR2 SFDVKD. The CDR3 is 16 amino acids. V was shortened by 2 bases and J by 4 bases, with 16 bases between the two germline ends. CDR3 in amino acids: CATSDSRQGFAYGYTF. The CDR3 nucleotides are TGTGCCACCAGTGATTCGAGGCAGGGTTTCGCCTATGGCTACACCTTC.

The chain recombines TRBV21-1 with TRBJ2-1; the tabulated D call, TRBD2, remains unverified against the DNA. TRBV21-1 is described as a pseudogene. The CDR3 loop spans 17 amino acids. CDR3 sequence reads: CASSKARPQREVYEQFF. The CDR3 nucleotides read TGTGCCAGCAGCAAAGCACGTCCCCAGCGGGAGGTTTATGAGCAGTTCTTC.

The chain is built from TRBV10-3 and TRBJ2-2, with D unresolved. The CDR3 runs to 19 residues. Trimming took 3 bases from V and 4 from J, leaving 24 bases between them. Looked up from germline, CDR1 is ENHRY and CDR2 is SYGVKD. CDR3 DNA: TGTGCCATCAGTGAAGGTAAAGGAGAGCCCGTTAAGAGCACCGGGGAGCTGTTTTTT. Its translation: CAISEGKGEPVKSTGELFF.

The chain has TRBV27 and TRBJ2-1, with 7 bases fitting TRBD1. The CDR3 covers 14 residues. The V segment lost 6 bases and the J segment 4 bases; nucleotides outside the gene matches: 6. Germline V CDR1 and CDR2: MNHEY, SMNVEV (reference sequence). Written as DNA, the CDR3 is TGTGCCAGCAGACAGGGGCCGGGGTACAATGAGCAGTTCTTC. Translated: CASRQGPGYNEQFF.

This CDR3 is CATKRTGTGDRGYTF. The CDR3 DNA sequence: TGTGCGACCAAACGAACCGGGACAGGTGATAGAGGCTACACCTTC. The V call is TRBV27, the J call TRBJ1-2; 8 bases align to TRBD1. Germline lookup yields CDR1 MNHEY and CDR2 SMNVEV (reference sequence). The CDR3 sequence is 15 residues long.

V is TRBV18 and J is TRBJ1-1; 7 positions agree with TRBD1. Trimming cost V 2 bases and J 8 bases; bases outside gene matches: 5. The CDR3 has 13 residues. CDR1 and CDR2 from the germline V gene are KGHSH and LQKENI. The CDR3 DNA sequence: TGTGCCAGCTCACCATCAGGGGGGCCGGAAGCTTTCTTT. Its protein product is CASSPSGGPEAFF.

The CDR3 is CASSPSGLAGVLQETQYF. The CDR3 nucleotides read TGTGCCAGCAGCCCTTCGGGACTAGCGGGGGTGCTCCAAGAGACCCAGTACTTC. The chain has TRBV9 and TRBJ2-5, with 14 positions matching TRBD2. V dropped 4 bases and J dropped 1; count of bases not matched to a gene: 9. CDR3 length: 18 amino acids. Germline V gene data show CDR1 as SGDLS and CDR2 as YYNGEE.

V and J are TRBV7-9 and TRBJ1-1, with 7 bases that match TRBD1. Trimming cost V 6 bases and J 1 base; bases outside gene matches: 8. The CDR3 is 15 residues long. Germline loops: CDR1 SEHNR, CDR2 FQNEAQ (reference sequence). This CDR3 reads CASRVKGARNTEAFF. CDR3 coding DNA: TGTGCCAGCAGGGTTAAGGGGGCGCGGAACACTGAAGCTTTCTTT. The full variable domain, completed using reference TRBV7-9 and TRBJ1-1, is DTGVSQNPRHKITKRGQNVTFRCDPISEHNRLYWYRQTLGQGPEFLTYFQNEAQLEKSRLLSDRFSAERPKGSFSTLEIQRTEQGDSAMYLCASRVKGARNTEAFFGQGTRLTVV.

The rearrangement joins TRBV19 to TRBJ1-1; maybe TRBD1 (6 bases). V gave up 0 bases and J gave up 0 bases, with 20 bases separating them. Germline V gene lookup returns CDR1 LNHDA and CDR2 SQIVND (reference sequence). The CDR3 contains 19 residues. The CDR3 nucleotides read TGTGCCAGTAGTATAGAAGTCCCGGCAGGGGAGGGGATGAACACTGAAGCTTTCTTT. Its protein is CASSIEVPAGEGMNTEAFF.

J is TRBJ1-5 and V is TRBV19; D ambiguous. Germline values: CDR1 LNHDA, CDR2 SQIVND (reference sequence). The CDR3 sequence is 15 residues long. V lost 5 bases and J 4 bases, leaving 15 bases between the germline ends. CDR3 DNA: TGTGCCAGTAGTGCGCCAACCCTCCGTAATCAGCCCCAGCATTTT. Translated, it gives CASSAPTLRNQPQHF.

This clone appeared a single time. V is TRBV7-2 and J is TRBJ1-6; D gene unclear. Germline V gives CDR1 SGHTA, CDR2 FQGNSA. This CDR3 comprises 15 residues. Trimming shortened V by 1 base and J by 10 bases, and 14 bases separated the two germline ends. The CDR3 reads CASSLVPGSGSPLHF. Written as DNA, the CDR3 is TGTGCCAGCAGCTTAGTACCTGGGAGCGGGTCACCCCTCCACTTT. The full variable domain, with the rest looked up from reference TRBV7-2 and TRBJ1-6, is GAGVSQSPSNKVTEKGKDVELRCDPISGHTALYWYRQSLGQGLEFLIYFQGNSAPDKSGLPSDRFSAERTGGSVSTLTIQRTQQEDSAVYLCASSLVPGSGSPLHFGNGTRLTVT.

The V gene is TRBV7-3, the J gene TRBJ2-1, with D tentatively TRBD2 (6 bases). The CDR3 loop spans 16 amino acids. Per the germline V gene, CDR1 is SGHTA and CDR2 is FQGTGA. With 4 bases removed from V and 0 bases from J, the gap between germline ends came to 13 bases. This CDR3 reads CASSSISGRSYNEQFF. The CDR3 DNA sequence: TGTGCCAGCAGCTCCATTAGCGGCCGCTCCTACAATGAGCAGTTCTTC.

The rearrangement joins TRBV12-3 or TRBV12-4 to TRBJ2-7, with D possibly matching TRBD2 (6 bases). This CDR3 spans 12 amino acids. Trimming removed 7 bases at V and 5 bases at J, with 12 bases between. The DNA of the CDR3 is TGTGCCAGCACACTCGGGGGACACGAGCAGTACTTC. It specifies CASTLGGHEQYF.

The chain couples TRBV11-3 to TRBJ2-7; 7 nucleotides line up with TRBD2. Germline CDR1 is SGHNT and CDR2 is YENEEA. Trimming at V came to 0 bases and at J to 5 bases, leaving 7 bases not matched to a gene. This CDR3 is built from 15 residues. CDR3 sequence: CASSLDSRGSDEQYF. CDR3 DNA sequence: TGTGCCAGCAGCTTAGATTCGCGGGGGAGCGACGAGCAGTACTTC.

The rearrangement uses TRBV5-6 and TRBJ2-1, with 8 bases identical to TRBD2. With V trimmed by 0 bases and J by 5 bases, 10 bases remained unmatched. There are 17 residues in the CDR3. The germline V gene encodes CDR1 SGHDT and CDR2 YYEEEE. The CDR3, as DNA: TGTGCCAGCAGCTTGGAGGGTGGAGCGGGGGACAACAATGAGCAGTTCTTC. Its translation is CASSLEGGAGDNNEQFF.

The V call is TRBV20-1, the J call TRBJ1-3; no clear D. Trimming took off 3 bases at V and 8 bases at J, with 14 bases between the two ends. Germline-derived CDR1 and CDR2 are DFQATT and SNEGSKA (reference sequence). The CDR3 extends over 13 amino acids. CDR3 loop: CSASARRGHTIYF. CDR3 bases: TGCAGTGCTAGTGCGAGGCGAGGGCACACCATATATTTT.

This rearrangement joins TRBV28 to TRBJ2-7; D is ambiguous. Germline loops: CDR1 MDHEN, CDR2 SYDVKM. Trimming removed 3 bases at V and 2 bases at J, with 11 bases between. The CDR3 consists of 14 residues. CDR3 in amino acids: CASSFSAETYEQYF. The CDR3 DNA reads TGTGCCAGCAGTTTTTCGGCGGAAACCTACGAGCAGTACTTC.

This chain links TRBV28 with TRBJ2-3; 12 bases fit TRBD2. This CDR3 has 17 residues. The germline V gene has CDR1 MDHEN and CDR2 SYDVKM. With V trimmed by 5 bases and J by 4 bases, 10 bases remained unmatched. The chain's CDR3 is CASSPLSSGRGPDTQYF. In nucleotides, the CDR3 is TGTGCCAGCAGTCCACTCTCTAGCGGGAGGGGGCCAGATACGCAGTATTTT.

The gene calls are TRBV9 and TRBJ1-1; tentative D call: TRBD1 (6 bases). Per the germline V gene, CDR1 is SGDLS and CDR2 is YYNGEE. Trimming stripped 1 base from V and 4 bases from J, with 11 bases between. The CDR3 is 14 residues long. DNA for the CDR3: TGTGCCAGCAGCGTAACATCAGGGGTCACTGAAGCTTTCTTT. Protein product: CASSVTSGVTEAFF.

The V call is TRBV27, the J call TRBJ2-7; TRBD1 agrees at 8 bases. The CDR3 is 16 residues long. Unmatched junction bases numbered 5, after V lost 0 bases and J lost 1 base. Germline V gene data show CDR1 as MNHEY and CDR2 as SMNVEV (reference sequence). The CDR3 bases are TGTGCCAGCAGTTTATCTTCAGGGGGCCGATCCTACGAGCAGTACTTC. It specifies CASSLSSGGRSYEQYF.

This rearrangement joins TRBV6-5 to TRBJ1-1; D remains ambiguous. The CDR3 totals 16 residues. V was cut by 3 bases and J by 5 bases, with 19 bases left in between. The germline gives CDR1 MNHEY, CDR2 SVGAGI. The CDR3 loop reads CASSYSMRGSGTEAFF. In nucleotides, the CDR3 is TGTGCCAGCAGTTATTCTATGCGGGGAAGTGGGACTGAAGCTTTCTTT.

The V and J genes are TRBV5-5 and TRBJ1-5; D unresolved. The V end was cut by 2 bases, the J end by 5 bases, with 14 bases between. Per germline, CDR1 SGHKS and CDR2 YYEKEE (reference sequence). The CDR3 extends over 15 amino acids. DNA of the CDR3: TGTGCCAGCAGCTTATCCTCGGGGTCGCATCAGCCCCAGCATTTT. Protein product: CASSLSSGSHQPQHF.

This clone showed up just a few times. The genes are TRBV24-1 and TRBJ2-1; no clear D. Per the germline V gene, CDR1 is KGHDR and CDR2 is SFDVKD. V was clipped by 9 bases and J by 2 bases, with 13 bases between them. This CDR3 has 14 amino acids. The CDR3 protein is CATESHPPYNEQFF. CDR3 in DNA: TGTGCCACCGAGAGTCACCCGCCCTACAATGAGCAGTTCTTC.

This clone was counted between two and nine times. The chain is built from TRBV19 and TRBJ1-6; D possibly corresponds to TRBD1 (5 bases). This CDR3 comprises 16 residues. V lost 7 bases, J lost 0 bases, and 13 bases lay in between. Germline assignment: CDR1 LNHDA and CDR2 SQIVND (reference sequence). Here the CDR3 DNA reads TGTGCCAGTAAAGCAGGGCCGAACTCCTATAATTCACCCCTCCACTTT. It is translated as CASKAGPNSYNSPLHF.

This chain links TRBV13 with TRBJ1-1, with a weak D call TRBD1 (6 bases). Germline loops: CDR1 PRHDT, CDR2 FYEKMQ (reference sequence). This CDR3 has 13 residues. In DNA, the CDR3 is TGTGCTACCAGTCAAGCGGGGGGCGATGAAGCTTTCTTT. Its protein product is CATSQAGGDEAFF.

This chain uses TRBV5-1 with TRBJ1-3; 7 bases agree with TRBD1. Germline-derived CDR1 and CDR2 are SGHRS and YFSETQ. V lost 0 bases to trimming and J lost 2 bases; unmatched junction nucleotides: 8. This CDR3 is 17 amino acids long. The CDR3 nucleotides read TGCGCCAGCAGCTTGGGACAGGGCCCCTTGGCTGGAAACACCATATATTTT. This translates into CASSLGQGPLAGNTIYF.

The V and J genes are TRBV19 and TRBJ2-2; TRBD2 matches at 12 bases. CDR1 LNHDA and CDR2 SQIVND come from the germline V gene (reference sequence). This CDR3 comprises 15 residues. The trim removed 6 bases at V and 1 base at J, leaving 0 bases unmatched. The CDR3 bases are TGTGCCAGTAGGGGACTAGCGGGGAACACCGGGGAGCTGTTTTTT. It specifies CASRGLAGNTGELFF. Variable domain in full (rest from reference TRBV19 and TRBJ2-2): DGGITQSPKYLFRKEGQNVTLSCEQNLNHDAMYWYRQDPGQGLRLIYYSQIVNDFQKGDIAEGYSVSREKKESFPLTVTSAQKNPTAFYLCASRGLAGNTGELFFGEGSRLTVL.

The CDR3 nucleotides are TGTGCCAGCAGCTTAGGGGCACATCAGCCCCAGCATTTT. Translating it yields CASSLGAHQPQHF. The rearrangement links TRBV13 to TRBJ1-5; D not certain. CDR1 is PRHDT and CDR2 is FYEKMQ in the germline V gene (reference sequence). The V and J ends lost 0 bases and 5 bases respectively, with 5 bases between them. This CDR3 has 13 amino acids.

The CDR3 sequence: CATSDPSSYEQYF. CDR3 bases: TGTGCCACCAGTGATCCCTCCAGCTACGAGCAGTACTTC. The chain is built from TRBV24-1 and TRBJ2-7; no clear D. V was pared by 3 bases and J by 3 bases, with 8 bases between. This CDR3 has 13 amino acids. Germline V CDR1 and CDR2: KGHDR, SFDVKD.